The 24 T cell receptor beta chains given below trace back to one sample, sequenced in a study of regulatory T cells in long-lasting Graves disease. Both iRepertoire HTBI primers and Arm-PCR of CDR3 regions were used to build the TCR beta libraries. TCRdb reanalysed the multiplex PCR reads using MiXCR and keeps one entry per CDR3 protein. Of about 470,000 distinct CDR3 sequences listed, about 16% were seen once; the top ten hold 10% to 15%. Stated time point: newly diagnosed GD, antithyroid drugs for less than 3 months. From PBMCs, RNA was extracted and then used to make the TCR library. This same sample was also part of a study on T cells in Graves' hyperthyroidism and ophthalmopathy.

The specimen comprised peripheral blood mononuclear cells (PBMCs), sampled at new diagnosis, from a patient treated with antithyroid drugs. All receptors derive from a middle-aged man with Graves disease.

The sample holds many counts of this clonotype. This chain links TRBV11-3 with TRBJ2-3; TRBD2 agrees at 7 bases. Germline CDR1 is SGHNT and CDR2 is YENEEA. Germline trimming cut 5 bases from V and 0 bases from J; bases unmatched to any gene: 5. CDR3 size: 15 residues. The CDR3 bases are TGTGCCAGCAGCATTAGCGGGTCTAGCACAGATACGCAGTATTTT. Amino acids: CASSISGSSTDTQYF.

This clonotype has at least ten counts. The chain is built from TRBV6-1 and TRBJ2-5; D is perhaps TRBD1 or TRBD2 (6 bases each). The V and J ends lost 4 bases and 4 bases respectively, with 22 bases between them. This CDR3 is built from 17 residues. In germline, CDR1 is MNHNS, CDR2 SASEGT. In nucleotides, the CDR3 is TGTGCCAGCAGTGTCCTTCTAGCGTCCAGAGGGGGAGAGACCCAGTACTTC. Translated: CASSVLLASRGGETQYF.

This clonotype was seen at least ten times. The V call is TRBV30, the J call TRBJ2-1; weak D call: TRBD1 (5 bases). The CDR3 spans 15 residues. V shed 2 bases and J shed 5 bases, with 16 bases lying between them. Germline loops: CDR1 GTSNPN, CDR2 SVGIG (reference sequence). The CDR3 nucleotides read TGTGCCTGGAGTTCCACAGGTTTTGGGAACAATGAGCAGTTCTTC. This codes for CAWSSTGFGNNEQFF.

The chain carries TRBV7-3 and TRBJ2-2; 15 bases align to TRBD2. V lost 5 bases to trimming and J lost 4 bases; unmatched junction nucleotides: 8. Germline V CDR1 and CDR2: SGHTA, FQGTGA. This CDR3 has 18 amino acids. In DNA form, the CDR3 reads TGTGCCAGCAGCCCATCGGGACTAGCGGGAGGTCTCACCGGGGAGCTGTTTTTT. Translation gives CASSPSGLAGGLTGELFF.

About this clonotype: Being one base from a much bigger clone, this may be a read error. CDR3 coding DNA: TGTGCCAGCAGCCTCGGACAGCCTGCCTACAATGAGCAGTACTTC. As protein: CASSLGQPAYNEQYF. V gene TRBV7-3 combines with J gene TRBJ2-5, with D maybe TRBD1 (6 bases). V lost 5 bases and J 11 bases, leaving 24 bases between the germline ends. Germline CDR1 and CDR2: SGHTA and FQGTGA. This CDR3 spans 15 amino acids.

This clonotype has a count of ten or more. The rearrangement uses TRBV11-3 and TRBJ1-1, with D maybe TRBD1 (5 bases). The V end was cut by 3 bases, the J end by 9 bases, with 11 bases between. Germline V gene data show CDR1 as SGHNT and CDR2 as YENEEA. CDR3 length: 12 amino acids. The chain's CDR3 is CASSFDSSQAFF. The CDR3 DNA is TGTGCCAGCAGCTTTGACAGTTCCCAAGCTTTCTTT.

The sample holds many counts of this clonotype. The rearrangement joins TRBV28 to TRBJ2-7; 11 nucleotides match TRBD2. Germline assignment: CDR1 MDHEN and CDR2 SYDVKM. V was clipped by 6 bases and J by 2 bases; unmatched bases: 6. The CDR3 sequence is 15 residues long. The DNA of the CDR3 is TGTGCCAGCAGGGCCGGGACTAGCGGTACCTACGAGCAGTACTTC. Translation gives CASRAGTSGTYEQYF.

This clonotype was detected a few times. CDR3 protein: CSVDLQGGVAGELFF. CDR3 nucleotide sequence: TGCAGCGTTGATTTACAAGGGGGAGTCGCCGGGGAGCTGTTTTTT. V and J are TRBV29-1 and TRBJ2-2; possible D gene TRBD1, 6 bases. CDR3 length equals 15 residues. From germline, CDR1 is SQVTM and CDR2 ANQGSEA. V shed 3 bases and J shed 6 bases, with 17 bases lying between them.

The V gene is TRBV12-3 or TRBV12-4, the J gene TRBJ2-3, with TRBD2 as a possible D gene (5 bases). The V end was cut by 7 bases, the J end by 0 bases, with 11 bases between. The CDR3 length is 14 residues. The CDR3 DNA follows: TGTGCCAGCACCGGGATTTCTAGCACAGATACGCAGTATTTT. It yields the protein CASTGISSTDTQYF.

This clonotype was observed at least ten times. The chain recombines TRBV28 with TRBJ2-1; 9 bases align to TRBD2. Germline CDR1 and CDR2: MDHEN and SYDVKM. J was trimmed by 6 bases and V by 5 bases; bases with no gene match: 5. The CDR3 runs to 14 residues. This CDR3 is CASSQAGGGNEQFF. CDR3 DNA sequence: TGTGCCAGCAGTCAAGCGGGAGGAGGCAATGAGCAGTTCTTC.

In the case of this clonotype: A much larger clone lies a single base off, so this may be a read error. This sequence joins TRBV20-1 and TRBJ2-5; 12 nucleotides agree with TRBD2. The CDR3 sequence is 14 residues long. The V and J ends lost 5 bases and 5 bases, in that order; junction bases with no gene match: 6. The germline gives CDR1 DFQATT, CDR2 SNEGSKA (reference sequence). The chain's CDR3 is CSAAGTSGPETQYF. Here the CDR3 DNA reads TGCAGTGCTGCCGGGACTAGCGGGCCGGAGACCCAGTACTTC.

With regard to this clonotype: With a much larger clone just one base away, this may be a read error. The chain recombines TRBV3-1 with TRBJ2-3; D may be TRBD2 (6 bases). The CDR3 runs to 15 residues. Trimming pared 6 bases from V and 5 bases from J, leaving 18 bases between. Germline CDR1 is LGHDT and CDR2 is YNNKEL (reference sequence). CDR3 sequence: CASRRTGGTGDTQYF. The CDR3 DNA reads TGTGCCAGCAGGAGGACTGGCGGGACGGGAGATACGCAGTATTTT.

There are many counts of this clonotype. V gene TRBV12-3 or TRBV12-4 combines with J gene TRBJ2-2; a weak D match, TRBD1 (5 bases). V was cut by 1 base and J by 2 bases, with 8 bases left in between. The CDR3 length is 15 residues. This chain's CDR3 is CASSLGTLNTGELFF. Here the CDR3 DNA reads TGTGCCAGCAGTTTAGGGACACTCAACACCGGGGAGCTGTTTTTT.

The gene calls are TRBV28 and TRBJ2-7; D is perhaps TRBD2 (5 bases). Looked up from germline, CDR1 is MDHEN and CDR2 is SYDVKM. The CDR3 length is 15 residues. Trimming pared 7 bases from V and 2 bases from J, leaving 18 bases between. The CDR3 loop is CASNLARTVPYEQYF. In nucleotides, the CDR3 is TGTGCCAGCAACCTAGCCAGGACGGTTCCCTACGAGCAGTACTTC.

CDR3 in DNA: TGTGCCAGCAGCGTGACCCGAACCGGGGAGCTGTTTTTT. It codes for CASSVTRTGELFF. The chain employs TRBV9 and TRBJ2-2, with D unresolved. This CDR3 comprises 13 residues. V shed 2 bases and J shed 5 bases, with 7 bases lying between them. CDR1 and CDR2 (germline): SGDLS, YYNGEE.

With respect to this clonotype: This may be a read error: a much more frequent sequence differs by one nucleotide. The rearrangement uses TRBV2 and TRBJ2-7; 9 bases align to TRBD1. There are 16 residues in the CDR3. With 0 bases clipped from V and 7 bases from J, the junction kept 10 bases outside the gene matches. The germline gives CDR1 SNHLY, CDR2 FYNNEI. CDR3 sequence reads: CASSEAGTGMGNEQYF. The CDR3 nucleotides read TGTGCCAGCAGTGAAGCGGGGACAGGGATGGGCAATGAGCAGTACTTC.

This sequence joins TRBV12-5 and TRBJ1-5, with D uncertain. Per the germline V gene, CDR1 is LGHNT and CDR2 is FRNRAP. The germline V and J ends were trimmed by 2 bases and 5 bases, with 7 bases remaining between them. The CDR3 covers 13 residues. This CDR3 is CASGLTDYQPQHF. DNA of the CDR3: TGTGCTAGTGGTTTGACAGACTATCAGCCCCAGCATTTT.

This clonotype was counted at least ten times. This chain links TRBV5-1 with TRBJ2-3, with D perhaps matching TRBD2 (5 bases). Germline V gene sequence: CDR1 SGHRS, CDR2 YFSETQ. The CDR3 has 17 residues. V was shortened by 0 bases and J by 1 base, with 15 bases between the two germline ends. The CDR3: CASSLALSGPGTDTQYF. The DNA of the CDR3 is TGCGCCAGCAGCTTGGCCCTCAGCGGCCCTGGCACAGATACGCAGTATTTT.

The chain links TRBV13 to TRBJ2-1; tentatively, D is TRBD1 (6 bases). The V and J ends lost 6 bases and 6 bases respectively, with 15 bases between them. Germline V gives CDR1 PRHDT, CDR2 FYEKMQ (reference sequence). The CDR3 contains 14 residues. The CDR3 DNA reads as TGTGCCAGCAGTCCGCGACCACAGGGCAATGAGCAGTTCTTC. This codes for CASSPRPQGNEQFF.

This clonotype was detected ten times or more. The chain couples TRBV20-1 to TRBJ1-5; TRBD1 matches at 7 bases. From germline, CDR1 is DFQATT and CDR2 SNEGSKA (reference sequence). Trimming cost V 5 bases and J 1 base; bases outside gene matches: 5. This CDR3 is built from 14 residues. CDR3 loop: CSAGKTGSNQPQHF. The DNA for the CDR3 is TGCAGTGCTGGTAAGACAGGGAGCAATCAGCCCCAGCATTTT.

The table lists this clonotype with a few counts. The rearrangement joins TRBV7-2 to TRBJ2-3; D ambiguous. Looked up from germline, CDR1 is SGHTA and CDR2 is FQGNSA. V was trimmed by 5 bases and J by 1 base, leaving 10 bases between them. This CDR3 contains 14 residues. CDR3 in DNA: TGTGCCAGCAGCACCTCTACAGGCACAGATACGCAGTATTTT. It encodes CASSTSTGTDTQYF.

The rearrangement uses TRBV19 and TRBJ2-3; possibly TRBD2 for D (5 bases). The CDR3 is 15 amino acids. Trimming shortened V by 1 base and J by 2 bases, and 10 bases separated the two germline ends. CDR1 LNHDA and CDR2 SQIVND come from the germline V gene (reference sequence). The CDR3 DNA follows: TGTGCCAGTAGTATAGGTGCGGGCACCACAGATACGCAGTATTTT. Protein sequence: CASSIGAGTTDTQYF.

The rearrangement joins TRBV29-1 to TRBJ1-4; no clear D gene. Germline CDR1 reads SQVTM; CDR2 reads ANQGSEA. Trimming removed 7 bases at V and 4 bases at J, with 7 bases between. The CDR3 totals 11 residues. Written as DNA, the CDR3 is TGCAGCGGGGGATTTAATGAAAAACTGTTTTTT. Translation gives CSGGFNEKLFF.

This clonotype was found many times. The rearrangement uses TRBV3-1 and TRBJ2-1; D is undetermined. Germline V gene data show CDR1 as LGHDT and CDR2 as YNNKEL (reference sequence). This CDR3 contains 11 residues. V lost 5 bases to trimming and J lost 10 bases, with 9 bases between them. The CDR3 coding sequence is TGTGCCAGCAGCTCCCCCGACGAGCAGTTCTTC. Encoded protein: CASSSPDEQFF.